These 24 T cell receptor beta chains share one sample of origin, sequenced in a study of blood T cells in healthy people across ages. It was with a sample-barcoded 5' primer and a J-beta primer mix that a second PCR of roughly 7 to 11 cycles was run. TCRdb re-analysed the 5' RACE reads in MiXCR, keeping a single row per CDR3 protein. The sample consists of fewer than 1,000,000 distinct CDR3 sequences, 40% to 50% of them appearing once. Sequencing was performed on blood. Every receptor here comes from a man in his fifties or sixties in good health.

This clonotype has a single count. In DNA, the CDR3 is TGCGCCAGCAGCCAAGTGGGGTTATCACCCCTCCACTTT. Amino acid sequence: CASSQVGLSPLHF. The chain has TRBV4-3 and TRBJ1-6; no clear D. Germline V gene lookup returns CDR1 LGHNA and CDR2 YSLEER. CDR3 length: 13 amino acids. The V gene lost 1 base and the J gene lost 10 bases, with 8 bases spanning the gap.

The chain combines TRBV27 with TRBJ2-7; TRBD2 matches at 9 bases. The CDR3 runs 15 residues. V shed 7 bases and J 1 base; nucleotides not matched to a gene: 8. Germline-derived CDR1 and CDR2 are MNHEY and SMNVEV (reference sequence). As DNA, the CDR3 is TGTGCCAGCACCCCGTTCGCGGGAGGGTCCTACGAGCAGTACTTC. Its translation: CASTPFAGGSYEQYF.

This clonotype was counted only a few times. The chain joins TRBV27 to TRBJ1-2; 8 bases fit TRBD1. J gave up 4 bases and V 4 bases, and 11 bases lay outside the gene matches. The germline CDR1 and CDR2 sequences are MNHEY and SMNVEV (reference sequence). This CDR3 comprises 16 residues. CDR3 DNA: TGTGCCAGCAGTTCGAGGACAGGGACCCCTCCCTATGGCTACACCTTC. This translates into CASSSRTGTPPYGYTF.

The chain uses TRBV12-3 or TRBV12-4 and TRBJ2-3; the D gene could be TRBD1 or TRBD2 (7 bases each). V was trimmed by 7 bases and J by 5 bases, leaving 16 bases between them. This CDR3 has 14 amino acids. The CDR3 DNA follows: TGTGCCAGCACCTTCAGGGGGGGCAAAGATACGCAGTATTTT. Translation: CASTFRGGKDTQYF.

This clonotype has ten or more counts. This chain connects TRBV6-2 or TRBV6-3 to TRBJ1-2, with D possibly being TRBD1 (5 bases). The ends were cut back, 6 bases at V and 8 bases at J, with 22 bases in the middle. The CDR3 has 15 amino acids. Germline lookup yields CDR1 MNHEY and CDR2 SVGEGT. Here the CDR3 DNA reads TGTGCCAGCAGCGAGCCGGGACTCAGAGTCAGCGGCTACACCTTC. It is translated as CASSEPGLRVSGYTF.

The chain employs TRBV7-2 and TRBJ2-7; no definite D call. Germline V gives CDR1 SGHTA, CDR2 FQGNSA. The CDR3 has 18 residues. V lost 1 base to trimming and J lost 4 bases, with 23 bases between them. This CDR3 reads CASSLDRPLAELEYEQYF. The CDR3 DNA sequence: TGTGCCAGCAGCTTAGATAGGCCACTGGCGGAGTTGGAGTACGAGCAGTACTTC. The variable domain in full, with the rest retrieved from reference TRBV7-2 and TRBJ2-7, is GAGVSQSPSNKVTEKGKDVELRCDPISGHTALYWYRQSLGQGLEFLIYFQGNSAPDKSGLPSDRFSAERTGGSVSTLTIQRTQQEDSAVYLCASSLDRPLAELEYEQYFGPGTRLTVT.

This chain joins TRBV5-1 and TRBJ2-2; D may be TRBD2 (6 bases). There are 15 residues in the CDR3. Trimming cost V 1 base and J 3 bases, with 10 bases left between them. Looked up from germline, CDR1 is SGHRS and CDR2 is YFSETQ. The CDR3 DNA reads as TGCGCCAGCAGCTTGTTAACGGGGGACACCGGGGAGCTGTTTTTT. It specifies CASSLLTGDTGELFF.

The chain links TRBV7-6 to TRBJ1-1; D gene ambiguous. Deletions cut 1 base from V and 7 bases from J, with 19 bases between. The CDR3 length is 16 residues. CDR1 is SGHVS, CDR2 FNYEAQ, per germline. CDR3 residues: CASSLGVGSSRGEAFF. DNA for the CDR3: TGTGCCAGCAGCTTAGGGGTGGGGTCGAGCCGGGGTGAAGCTTTCTTT.

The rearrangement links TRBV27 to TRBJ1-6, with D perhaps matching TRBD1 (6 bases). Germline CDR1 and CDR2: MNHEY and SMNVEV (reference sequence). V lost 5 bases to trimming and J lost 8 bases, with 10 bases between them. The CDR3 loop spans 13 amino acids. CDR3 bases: TGTGCCAGCAGTCCACGACAGGATTCACCCCTCCACTTT. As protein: CASSPRQDSPLHF.

DNA of the CDR3: TGCGCCAGCAGCTTGGAAAGGGACTACTCCTACGAGCAGTACTTC. Its protein product is CASSLERDYSYEQYF. This chain connects TRBV5-1 to TRBJ2-7; 7 bases map to TRBD2. This CDR3 region has 15 residues. V was clipped by 0 bases and J by 0 bases; unmatched bases: 3. Germline CDR1 and CDR2: SGHRS and YFSETQ.

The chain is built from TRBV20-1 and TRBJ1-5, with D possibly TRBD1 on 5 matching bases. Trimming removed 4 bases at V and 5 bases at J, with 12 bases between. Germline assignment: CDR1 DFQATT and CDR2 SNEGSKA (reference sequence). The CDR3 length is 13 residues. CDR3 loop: CSAIDEGDQPQHF. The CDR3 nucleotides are TGCAGTGCTATAGATGAAGGGGATCAGCCCCAGCATTTT.

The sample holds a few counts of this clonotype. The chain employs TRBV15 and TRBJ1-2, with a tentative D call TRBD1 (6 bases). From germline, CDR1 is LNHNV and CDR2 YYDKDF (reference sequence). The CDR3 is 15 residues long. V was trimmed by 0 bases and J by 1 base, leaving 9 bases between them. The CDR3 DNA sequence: TGTGCCACCAGCAGAGAGACAGGCTATAACTATGGCTACACCTTC. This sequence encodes CATSRETGYNYGYTF.

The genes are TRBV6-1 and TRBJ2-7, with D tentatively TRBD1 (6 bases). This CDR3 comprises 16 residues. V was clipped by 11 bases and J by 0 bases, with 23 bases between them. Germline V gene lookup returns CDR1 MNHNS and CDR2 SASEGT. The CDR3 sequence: CAVGGARDTVSYEQYF. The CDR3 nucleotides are TGTGCCGTTGGGGGAGCCCGGGACACCGTCTCCTACGAGCAGTACTTC.

The CDR3 loop is CASSDSSITDTQYF. The CDR3 bases are TGTGCCAGCAGCGATTCCTCCATCACAGATACGCAGTATTTT. The chain links TRBV9 to TRBJ2-3; D unclear. CDR3 length: 14 amino acids. V was trimmed by 3 bases and J by 2 bases, leaving 10 bases between them. Germline V gene sequence: CDR1 SGDLS, CDR2 YYNGEE.

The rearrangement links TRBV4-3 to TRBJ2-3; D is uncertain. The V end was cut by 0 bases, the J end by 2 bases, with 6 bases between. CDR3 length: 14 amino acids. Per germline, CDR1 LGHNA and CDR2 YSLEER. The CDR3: CASSQEGYTDTQYF. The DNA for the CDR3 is TGCGCCAGCAGCCAAGAAGGCTACACAGATACGCAGTATTTT.

DNA of the CDR3: TGTGCCAGCAGCTTGACTAGCGGGAGGGAGACCCAGTACTTC. Translated, it gives CASSLTSGRETQYF. The rearrangement joins TRBV7-9 to TRBJ2-5; TRBD2 agrees at 13 bases. Germline assignment: CDR1 SEHNR and CDR2 FQNEAQ (reference sequence). Trimming took 3 bases from V and 5 from J; bases not matched to a gene: 0. The CDR3 covers 14 residues. Together with reference TRBV7-9 and TRBJ2-5, the CDR3 gives the full variable domain: DTGVSQNPRHKITKRGQNVTFRCDPISEHNRLYWYRQTLGQGPEFLTYFQNEAQLEKSRLLSDRFSAERPKGSFSTLEIQRTEQGDSAMYLCASSLTSGRETQYFGPGTRLLVL.

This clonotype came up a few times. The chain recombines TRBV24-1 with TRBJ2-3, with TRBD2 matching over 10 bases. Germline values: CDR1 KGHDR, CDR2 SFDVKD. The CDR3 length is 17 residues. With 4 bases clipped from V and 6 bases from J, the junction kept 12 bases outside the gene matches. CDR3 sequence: CATSDPASGGAIDTQYF. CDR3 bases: TGTGCCACCAGTGACCCCGCCAGCGGGGGGGCGATCGATACGCAGTATTTT.

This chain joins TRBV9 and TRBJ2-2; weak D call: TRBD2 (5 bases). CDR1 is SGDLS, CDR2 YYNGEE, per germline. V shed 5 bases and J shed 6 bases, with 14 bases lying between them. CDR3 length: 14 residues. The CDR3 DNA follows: TGTGCCAGCAGTTACGCCCCGGAGGCCGGGGAGCTGTTTTTT. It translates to CASSYAPEAGELFF.

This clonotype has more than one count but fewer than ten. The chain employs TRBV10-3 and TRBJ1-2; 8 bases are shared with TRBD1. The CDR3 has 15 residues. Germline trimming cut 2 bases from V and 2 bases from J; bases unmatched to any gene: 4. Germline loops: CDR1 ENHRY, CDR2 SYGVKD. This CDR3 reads CAISEITGGNYGYTF. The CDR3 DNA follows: TGTGCCATCAGTGAGATCACAGGGGGGAACTATGGCTACACCTTC.

The CDR3, as DNA: TGTGCCAGCAGCTTATACGGGGGGGCTTGGGAGACCCAGTACTTC. Amino acids: CASSLYGGAWETQYF. This chain links TRBV7-2 with TRBJ2-5; 8 nucleotides line up with TRBD2. V shed 2 bases, J shed 5 bases, and the junction held 7 bases outside the gene matches. Germline CDR1 SGHTA, CDR2 FQGNSA. The CDR3 spans 15 residues.

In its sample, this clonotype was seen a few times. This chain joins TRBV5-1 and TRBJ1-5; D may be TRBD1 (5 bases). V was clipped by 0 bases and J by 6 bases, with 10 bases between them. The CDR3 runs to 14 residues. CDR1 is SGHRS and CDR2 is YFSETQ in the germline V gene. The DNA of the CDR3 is TGCGCCAGCAGCTTGGCTTCAGGGACTCAGCCCCAGCATTTT. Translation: CASSLASGTQPQHF.

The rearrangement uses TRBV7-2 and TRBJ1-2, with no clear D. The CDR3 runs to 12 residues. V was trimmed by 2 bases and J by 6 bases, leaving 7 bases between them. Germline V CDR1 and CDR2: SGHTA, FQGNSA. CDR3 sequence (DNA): TGTGCCAGCAGCTTAATTCGGGATGGCTACACCTTC. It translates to CASSLIRDGYTF.

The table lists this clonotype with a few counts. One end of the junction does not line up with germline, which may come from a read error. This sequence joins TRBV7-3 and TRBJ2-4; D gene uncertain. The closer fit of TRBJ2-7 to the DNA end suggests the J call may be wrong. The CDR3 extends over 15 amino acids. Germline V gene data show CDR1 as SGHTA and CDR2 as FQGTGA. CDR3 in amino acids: CASSLTRAQLGEQYF. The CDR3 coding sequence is TGTGCCAGCAGCCTAACTCGGGCCCAGTTGGGCGAGCAGTACTTC.

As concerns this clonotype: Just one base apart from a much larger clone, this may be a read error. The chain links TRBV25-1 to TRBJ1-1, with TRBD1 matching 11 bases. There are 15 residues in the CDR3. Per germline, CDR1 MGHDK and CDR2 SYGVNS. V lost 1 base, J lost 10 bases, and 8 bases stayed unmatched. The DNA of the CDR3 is TGTGCCAGCAGTGAATTGAGGACAGGGGGCTTTGGAGCTTTCTTT. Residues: CASSELRTGGFGAFF.